This is a list of T cell receptor beta chains from one sample in a study of a mutant IDH1 vaccine in newly diagnosed glioma. Sequenced by immunoSEQ multiplex PCR; TCRdb stores in-frame clones only, minus some. The sample has roughly 76,000 clones; approximately 85% are singletons. These receptors' antigens are unknown. Source: PBMCs, taken from a glioma patient whose treatment included an IDH1 peptide vaccine. These receptors all come from a man aged 25 to 45 with glioma. Some clones in this sample may be carry-over from other donors' samples. CDR3s include the opening cysteine and the closing phenylalanine or tryptophan. Where a row states a size, it is once, few, many or the class of an expanded clone; other rows omit it.

v_call | clone_size | cdr3_aa
TRBV27 | NA | CASSYGAEETQYF
TRBV19 | NA | CASSIAAGNSYEQYF
TRBV6-1 | NA | CASRATGGSEAFF
TRBV18 | NA | CASSYSDVREKLFF
TRBV9 | NA | CASSVGLAGGSNTGELFF
TRBV4-1 | NA | CASSQEHRFYEQYF
TRBV6-5 | NA | CASSYSGSNEKLFF
TRBV2 | once | CASSFRSSTNEKLFF
TRBV5-4 | NA | CASSLALAGRAGELFF
TRBV7-8 | NA | CASSLWGGLSTDTQYF
TRBV7-2 | NA | CASSRRGVLGYNEQFF
TRBV7-2 | NA | CASSSWGGVNIQYF
TRBV29-1 | NA | CSVRAGSSTGELFF
TRBV6-1 | NA | CASSEVGTAYGYTF
TRBV9 | NA | CASSAGLAGGRPGELFF
TRBV5-1 | NA | CASSSTPQSTGNTIYF
TRBV11-2 | NA | CASSGLRVDEGTEAFF
TRBV30 | NA | CACRRQGSYNEQFF
TRBV10-3 | NA | CAVSDRETYNEQFF
TRBV7-2 | NA | CASSKYGAEQYF
TRBV4-1 | NA | CASSQESTLPGGSADTQYF
TRBV19 | NA | CASSMGGALAKNIQYF
TRBV4-1 | NA | CASSQVDLLTYNEQFF
TRBV6-1 | NA | CASTRPGEPQHF
TRBV30 | NA | CAWSYRATGELFF
TRBV27 | NA | CASRSLAGGTNRFF
TRBV29-1 | NA | CSVERAGKPYEQYF
TRBV9 | NA | CASSGRQNNSPLHF
TRBV5-5 | NA | CASSLQHSYNSPLHF
TRBV7-2 | NA | CASSLGLASYEQYF
TRBV2 | NA | CASTLSQGINQPQHF
TRBV10-3 | NA | CATCRTGATYEQYF
TRBV28 | NA | CASSLAGGSYNEQFF
TRBV18 | NA | CASSPAGTGAAGELFF
TRBV29-1 | NA | CSATVGGRYEQYF
TRBV5-6 | few | CASSLSDEKLFF
TRBV4-2 | NA | CASSLDPTGRGSPLHF
TRBV19 | NA | CASSIDSVRNEQFF
TRBV6-6 | NA | CASSYGAYSGNTIYF
TRBV25-1 | NA | CASSRGGNTEAFF
TRBV7-2 | NA | CASSFSAREGETQYF
TRBV5-8 | NA | CASSAFRASDTQYF
TRBV6-1 | NA | CASSESPTVYGYTF
TRBV18 | NA | CASSPGGGSSYEQYF
TRBV7-2 | NA | CASSPRQSFSGNTIYF
TRBV7-6 | NA | CASSLNRATNEKLFF
TRBV4-1 | NA | CASSQASGSRTDTQYF
TRBV30 | NA | CAWSVSRAGEQFF
TRBV15 | NA | CATSRAGETQYF
TRBV7-2 | few | CASSLVVGNTEAFF
TRBV27 | few | CASSIRLAQRGADTQYF